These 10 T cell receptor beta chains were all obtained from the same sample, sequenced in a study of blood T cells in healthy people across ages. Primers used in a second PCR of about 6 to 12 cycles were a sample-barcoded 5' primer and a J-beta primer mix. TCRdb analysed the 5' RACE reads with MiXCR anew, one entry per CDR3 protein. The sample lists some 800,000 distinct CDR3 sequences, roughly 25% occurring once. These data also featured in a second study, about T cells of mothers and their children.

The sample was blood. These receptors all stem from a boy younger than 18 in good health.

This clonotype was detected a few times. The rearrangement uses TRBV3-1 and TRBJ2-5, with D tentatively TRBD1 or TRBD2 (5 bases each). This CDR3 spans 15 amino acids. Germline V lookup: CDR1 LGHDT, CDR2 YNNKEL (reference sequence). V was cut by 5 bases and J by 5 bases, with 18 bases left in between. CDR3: CASSLGTGDLETQYF. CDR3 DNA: TGTGCCAGCAGCTTAGGGACGGGCGACCTGGAGACCCAGTACTTC.

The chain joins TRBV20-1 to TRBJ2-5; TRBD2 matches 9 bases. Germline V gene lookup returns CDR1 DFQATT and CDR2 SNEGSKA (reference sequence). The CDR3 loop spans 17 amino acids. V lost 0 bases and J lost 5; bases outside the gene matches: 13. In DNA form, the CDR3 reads TGCAGTGCTAGAGATCTGCTAGCGGGACCCAAACGGGAGACCCAGTACTTC. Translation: CSARDLLAGPKRETQYF.

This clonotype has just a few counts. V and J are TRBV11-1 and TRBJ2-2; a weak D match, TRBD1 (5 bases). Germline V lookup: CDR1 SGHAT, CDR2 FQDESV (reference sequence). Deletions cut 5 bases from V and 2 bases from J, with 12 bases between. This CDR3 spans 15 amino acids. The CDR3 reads CASSPPDRNTGELFF. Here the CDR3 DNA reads TGTGCCAGCAGCCCACCAGACAGAAACACCGGGGAGCTGTTTTTT.

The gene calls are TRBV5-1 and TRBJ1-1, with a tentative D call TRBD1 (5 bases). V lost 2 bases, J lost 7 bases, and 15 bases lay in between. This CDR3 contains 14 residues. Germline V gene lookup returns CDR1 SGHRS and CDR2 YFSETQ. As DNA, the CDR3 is TGCGCCAGCAGCTTCCAGGGTGGTCCTTATGAAGCTTTCTTT. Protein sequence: CASSFQGGPYEAFF.

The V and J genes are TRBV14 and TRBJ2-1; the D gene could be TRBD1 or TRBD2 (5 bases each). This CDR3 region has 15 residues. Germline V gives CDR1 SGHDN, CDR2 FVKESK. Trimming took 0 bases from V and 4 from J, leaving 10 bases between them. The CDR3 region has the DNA TGTGCCAGCAGCCAAGATCAGGGAGATTACAATGAGCAGTTCTTC. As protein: CASSQDQGDYNEQFF.

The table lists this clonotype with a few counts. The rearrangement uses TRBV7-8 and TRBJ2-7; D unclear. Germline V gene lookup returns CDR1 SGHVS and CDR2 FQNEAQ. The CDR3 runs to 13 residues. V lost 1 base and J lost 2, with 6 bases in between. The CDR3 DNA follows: TGTGCCAGCAGCTTAGGGTTTGCCTACGAGCAGTACTTC. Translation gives CASSLGFAYEQYF.

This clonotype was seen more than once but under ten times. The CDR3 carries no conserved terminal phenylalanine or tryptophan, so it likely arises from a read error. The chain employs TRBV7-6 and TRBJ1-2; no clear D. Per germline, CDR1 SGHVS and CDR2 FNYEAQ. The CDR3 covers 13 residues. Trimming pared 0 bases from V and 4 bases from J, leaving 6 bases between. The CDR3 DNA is TGTGCCAGCAGCTTAGCACAGAGCTATGGCTACACCCTC. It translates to CASSLAQSYGYTL.

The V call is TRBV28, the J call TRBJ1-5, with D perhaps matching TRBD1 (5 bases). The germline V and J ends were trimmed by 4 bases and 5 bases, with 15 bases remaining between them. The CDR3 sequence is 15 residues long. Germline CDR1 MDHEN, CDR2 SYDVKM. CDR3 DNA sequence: TGTGCCAGCAGTTCCCCCGGGGGACGTGATCAGCCCCAGCATTTT. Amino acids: CASSSPGGRDQPQHF.

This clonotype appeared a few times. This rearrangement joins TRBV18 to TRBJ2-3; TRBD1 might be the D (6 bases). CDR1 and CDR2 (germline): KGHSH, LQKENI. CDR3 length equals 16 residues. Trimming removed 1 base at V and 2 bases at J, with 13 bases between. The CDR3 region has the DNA TGTGCCAGCTCACCACGCGGACAGATCGTCACAGATACGCAGTATTTT. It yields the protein CASSPRGQIVTDTQYF.

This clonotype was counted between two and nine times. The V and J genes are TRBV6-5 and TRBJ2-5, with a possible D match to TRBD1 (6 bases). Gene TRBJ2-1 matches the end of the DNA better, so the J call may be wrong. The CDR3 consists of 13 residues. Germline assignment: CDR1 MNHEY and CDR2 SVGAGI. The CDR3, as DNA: TGTGCCAGCAGTAGGTCTAGGGGGAATGAGCAGTTCTTC. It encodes CASSRSRGNEQFF.